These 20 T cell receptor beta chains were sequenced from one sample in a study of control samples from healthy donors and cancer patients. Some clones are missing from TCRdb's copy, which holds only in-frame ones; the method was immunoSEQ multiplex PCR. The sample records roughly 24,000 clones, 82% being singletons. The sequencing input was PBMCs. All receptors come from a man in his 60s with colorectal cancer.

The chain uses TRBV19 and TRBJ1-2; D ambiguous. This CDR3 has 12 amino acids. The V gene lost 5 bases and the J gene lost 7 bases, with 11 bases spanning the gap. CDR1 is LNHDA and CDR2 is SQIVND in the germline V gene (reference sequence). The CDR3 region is CASSRPASGYTF. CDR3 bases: TGTGCCAGTAGTCGACCCGCCAGTGGCTACACCTTC. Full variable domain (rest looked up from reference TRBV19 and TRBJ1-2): DGGITQSPKYLFRKEGQNVTLSCEQNLNHDAMYWYRQDPGQGLRLIYYSQIVNDFQKGDIAEGYSVSREKKESFPLTVTSAQKNPTAFYLCASSRPASGYTFGSGTRLTVV.

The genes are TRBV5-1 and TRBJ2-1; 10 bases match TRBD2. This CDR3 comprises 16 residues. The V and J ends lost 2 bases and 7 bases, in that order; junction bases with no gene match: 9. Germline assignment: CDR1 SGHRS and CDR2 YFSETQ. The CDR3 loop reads CASSFRPGLAANEQFF. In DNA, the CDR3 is TGCGCCAGCAGCTTTAGACCCGGACTAGCGGCTAATGAGCAGTTCTTC.

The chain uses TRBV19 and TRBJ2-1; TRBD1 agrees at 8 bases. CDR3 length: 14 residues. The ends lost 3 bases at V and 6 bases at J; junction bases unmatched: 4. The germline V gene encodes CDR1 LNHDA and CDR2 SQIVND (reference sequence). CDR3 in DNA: TGTGCCAGTAGTATTAACAGGGGGATCAATGAGCAGTTCTTC. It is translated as CASSINRGINEQFF.

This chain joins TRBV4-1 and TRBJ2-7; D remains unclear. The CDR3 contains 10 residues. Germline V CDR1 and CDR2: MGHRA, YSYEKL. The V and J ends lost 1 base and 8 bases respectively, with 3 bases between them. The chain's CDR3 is CASSQGQQYF. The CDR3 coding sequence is TGCGCCAGCAGCCAAGGCCAGCAGTACTTC.

The DNA of the CDR3 is TGCGCCAGCAGCCCGGCTAACTATGGCTACACCTTC. The encoded protein is CASSPANYGYTF. The V and J genes are TRBV5-1 and TRBJ1-2; no definite D call. CDR1 is SGHRS and CDR2 is YFSETQ in the germline V gene. CDR3 length: 12 amino acids. Trimming removed 4 bases at V and 0 bases at J, with 4 bases between.

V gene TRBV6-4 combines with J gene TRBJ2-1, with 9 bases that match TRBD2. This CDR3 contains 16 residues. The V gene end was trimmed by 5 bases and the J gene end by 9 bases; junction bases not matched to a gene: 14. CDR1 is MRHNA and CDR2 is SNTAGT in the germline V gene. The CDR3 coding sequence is TGTGCCAGCAGTCCCCTTAGCGGGGGTGCCCCGACTGAGCAGTTCTTC. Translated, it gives CASSPLSGGAPTEQFF.

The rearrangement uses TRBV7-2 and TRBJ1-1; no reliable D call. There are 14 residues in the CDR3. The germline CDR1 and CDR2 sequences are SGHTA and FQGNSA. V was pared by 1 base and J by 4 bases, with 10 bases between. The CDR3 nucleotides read TGTGCCAGCAGCTTAGACCGGAGTGGCACTGAAGCTTTCTTT. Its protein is CASSLDRSGTEAFF.

CDR3 loop: CASSLDSGTGSIQYF. The CDR3, as DNA: TGTGCCAGCAGCTTAGATTCGGGGACCGGGAGCATTCAGTACTTC. This sequence joins TRBV11-3 and TRBJ2-4, with D tentatively TRBD2 (6 bases). The CDR3 has 15 amino acids. CDR1 SGHNT and CDR2 YENEEA come from the germline V gene. V lost 0 bases, J lost 9 bases, and 15 bases lay in between.

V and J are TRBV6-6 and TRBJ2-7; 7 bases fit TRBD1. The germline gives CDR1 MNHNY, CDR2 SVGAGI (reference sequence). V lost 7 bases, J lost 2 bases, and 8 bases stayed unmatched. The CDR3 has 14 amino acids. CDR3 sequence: CASMLTGNTYEQYF. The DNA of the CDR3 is TGTGCCAGCATGCTGACAGGGAACACCTACGAGCAGTACTTC.

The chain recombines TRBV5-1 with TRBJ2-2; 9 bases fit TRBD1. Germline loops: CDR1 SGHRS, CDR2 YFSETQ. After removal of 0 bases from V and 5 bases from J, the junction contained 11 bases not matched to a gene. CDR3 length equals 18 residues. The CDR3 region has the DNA TGCGCCAGCAGCTTGGGGATACCGGGACAGGGAAAAACCGGGGAGCTGTTTTTT. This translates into CASSLGIPGQGKTGELFF.

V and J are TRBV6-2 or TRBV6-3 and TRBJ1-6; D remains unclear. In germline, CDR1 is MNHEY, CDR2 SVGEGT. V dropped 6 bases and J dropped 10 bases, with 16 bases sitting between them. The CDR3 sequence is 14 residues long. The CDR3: CASSPDYTSSPLHF. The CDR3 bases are TGTGCCAGCAGCCCTGATTACACGAGCTCACCCCTCCACTTT.

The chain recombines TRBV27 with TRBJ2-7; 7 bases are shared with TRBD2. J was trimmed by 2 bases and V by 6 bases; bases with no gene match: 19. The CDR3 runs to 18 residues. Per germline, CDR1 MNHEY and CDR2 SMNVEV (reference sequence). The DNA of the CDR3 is TGTGCCAGCAGACGATTTGGAGTCGGCCTAGCGGAGCCCTACGAGCAGTACTTC. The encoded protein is CASRRFGVGLAEPYEQYF.

In DNA form, the CDR3 reads TGTGCCAGCAGTTTATCAGGGACGGGACATAGAGATACGCAGTATTTT. It yields the protein CASSLSGTGHRDTQYF. The chain recombines TRBV28 with TRBJ2-3; a weak D match, TRBD1 (6 bases). Trimming left V 1 base short and J 5 bases short, with 16 bases between. The CDR3 is 16 amino acids. Germline V gene lookup returns CDR1 MDHEN and CDR2 SYDVKM.

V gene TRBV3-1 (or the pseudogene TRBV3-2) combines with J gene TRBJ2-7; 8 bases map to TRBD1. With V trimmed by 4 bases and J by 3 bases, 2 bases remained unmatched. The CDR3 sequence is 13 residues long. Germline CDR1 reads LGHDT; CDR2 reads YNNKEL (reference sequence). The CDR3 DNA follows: TGTGCCAGCAGCCCAACAGGGGGCTACGAGCAGTACTTC. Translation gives CASSPTGGYEQYF.

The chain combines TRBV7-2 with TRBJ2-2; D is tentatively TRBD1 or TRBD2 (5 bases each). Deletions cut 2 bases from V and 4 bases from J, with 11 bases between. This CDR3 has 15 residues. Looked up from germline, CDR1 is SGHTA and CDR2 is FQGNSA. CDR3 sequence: CASSLWKGTTGELFF. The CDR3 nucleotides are TGTGCCAGCAGCTTATGGAAGGGGACCACCGGGGAGCTGTTTTTT.

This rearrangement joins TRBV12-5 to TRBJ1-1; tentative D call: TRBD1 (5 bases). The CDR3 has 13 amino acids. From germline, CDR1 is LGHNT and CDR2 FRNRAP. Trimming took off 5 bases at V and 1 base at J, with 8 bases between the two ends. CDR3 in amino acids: CASGPTENTEAFF. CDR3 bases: TGTGCTAGTGGTCCGACAGAGAACACTGAAGCTTTCTTT.

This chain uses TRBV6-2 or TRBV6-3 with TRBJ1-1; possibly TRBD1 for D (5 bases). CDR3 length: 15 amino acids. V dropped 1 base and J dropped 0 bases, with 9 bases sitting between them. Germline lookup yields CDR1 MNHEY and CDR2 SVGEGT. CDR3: CASSYLGEMNTEAFF. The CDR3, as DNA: TGTGCCAGCAGTTACTTGGGGGAAATGAACACTGAAGCTTTCTTT.

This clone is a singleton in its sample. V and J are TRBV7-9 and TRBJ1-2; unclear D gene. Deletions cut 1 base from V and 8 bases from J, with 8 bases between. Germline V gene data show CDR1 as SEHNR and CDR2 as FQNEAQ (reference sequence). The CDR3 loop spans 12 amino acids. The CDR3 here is CASSLVGGGYTF. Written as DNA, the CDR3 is TGTGCCAGCAGCTTAGTTGGTGGCGGCTACACCTTC.

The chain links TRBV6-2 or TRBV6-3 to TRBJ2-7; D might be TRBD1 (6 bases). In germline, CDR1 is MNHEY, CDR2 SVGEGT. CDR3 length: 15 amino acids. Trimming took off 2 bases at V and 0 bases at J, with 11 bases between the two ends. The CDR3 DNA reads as TGTGCCAGCAGTTACGGGCAGGGGCGCTCCTACGAGCAGTACGTC. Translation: CASSYGQGRSYEQYV.

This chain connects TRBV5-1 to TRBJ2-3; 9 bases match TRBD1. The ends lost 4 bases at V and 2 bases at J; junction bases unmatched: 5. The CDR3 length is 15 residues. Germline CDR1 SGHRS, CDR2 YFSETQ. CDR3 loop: CASSAGTGITDTQYF. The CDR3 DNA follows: TGCGCCAGCAGCGCCGGGACAGGGATCACAGATACGCAGTATTTT.